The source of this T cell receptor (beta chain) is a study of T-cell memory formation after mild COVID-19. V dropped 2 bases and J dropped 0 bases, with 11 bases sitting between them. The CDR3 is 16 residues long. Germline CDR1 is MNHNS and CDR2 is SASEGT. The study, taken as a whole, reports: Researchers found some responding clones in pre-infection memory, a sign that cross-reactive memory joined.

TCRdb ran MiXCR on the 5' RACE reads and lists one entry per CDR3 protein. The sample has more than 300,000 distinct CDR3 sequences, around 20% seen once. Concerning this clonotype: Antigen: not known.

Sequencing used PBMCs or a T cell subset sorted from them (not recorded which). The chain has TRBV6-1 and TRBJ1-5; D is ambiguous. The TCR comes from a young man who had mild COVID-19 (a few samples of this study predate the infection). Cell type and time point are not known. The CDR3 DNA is TGTGCCAGCAGTGAAAGGGAGTTTTATAGCAATCAGCCCCAGCATTTT. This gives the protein CASSEREFYSNQPQHF.